This T cell receptor beta chain was recorded in a study of cytomegalovirus exposure and HLA in healthy donors. Study results and limitations: Associated with cytomegalovirus, according to the listing, were about 160 TCR beta chains. TCR clusters originating in the first cohort tended to co-occur in the approximately 130 validation repertoires, according to a later analysis. As confirmed in vitro, three CMV-associated chains were specific for CMV antigens. Rare TCR sequences predominated, though certain public TCRs were found in many donors.

Sequencing was performed with immunoSEQ multiplex PCR; in TCRdb, only in-frame clones are kept and a portion is missing. The sample consists of about 130,000 clones, over 90% of them appearing once. The CDR3 loop spans 15 amino acids. The V end was cut by 4 bases, the J end by 4 bases, with 17 bases between. The V gene's germline CDR1 is SGHDT and CDR2 YYEEEE. Comments on this clone: Its antigen is unknown.

The sequenced material came from PBMCs. The receptor was derived from a young woman in good health and CMV-seronegative. V and J are TRBV5-6 and TRBJ1-2; D is perhaps TRBD1 (6 bases). CDR3 DNA sequence: TGTGCCAGCAGCCCCGTGGGGGCCGAGGGCTATGGCTACACCTTC. Its translation is CASSPVGAEGYGYTF.